These T cell receptor beta chains were read from a single sample in a study of T cell responses to AZD1222 COVID-19 vaccine. TCRdb's copy holds only in-frame clones and misses some; the assay was immunoSEQ multiplex PCR. Of 150,000 to 200,000 clones listed, about nine tenths are singletons. This specimen consisted of peripheral blood, obtained on day 0 of AZD1222 vaccination. These TCRs come from an adult in good health. The CDR3 runs from the conserved cysteine through the conserved F or W. D genes are given only for firm matches. Expanded clones get a size class; other rows say once, few or many, or leave the size out.

cdr3_aa	cdr3_nt	clone_size	v_call	d_call	j_call
CASSLAGGQDTEAFF	TGTGCCAGCAGCTTAGCGGGGGGACAGGACACTGAAGCTTTCTTT	-	TRBV7-2	TRBD1	TRBJ1-1
CASSSRGGQGTYEQYF	TGCGCCAGCAGCTCCCGCGGGGGACAGGGGACCTACGAGCAGTACTTC	-	TRBV5-1	TRBD1	TRBJ2-7
CASSFRRGDTQYF	TGTGCCAGCAGCTTTCGGAGGGGAGATACGCAGTATTTT	-	TRBV7-2	-	TRBJ2-3
CATHPLGGYTF	TGTGCCACCCACCCCCTGGGTGGCTACACCTTC	-	TRBV21-1	-	TRBJ1-2
CASSLEGLNQPQHF	TGCGCCAGCAGCTTGGAGGGCCTCAATCAGCCCCAGCATTTT	-	TRBV5-1	-	TRBJ1-5
CASSFLAGSADTQYF	TGTGCCAGCAGTTTTTTGGCGGGAAGCGCAGATACGCAGTATTTT	-	TRBV27	-	TRBJ2-3
CATPSYEQYF	TGTGCCACGCCCTCCTACGAGCAGTACTTC	-	TRBV5-8	-	TRBJ2-7
CASSSWDRGPHSPLHF	TGTGCCAGCAGCTCTTGGGACAGGGGGCCCCATTCACCCCTCCACTTT	-	TRBV7-9	TRBD1	TRBJ1-6
CASRTTGTGRAEQYF	TGTGCCAGCCGTACTACCGGGACAGGGAGAGCCGAGCAGTACTTC	once	TRBV6-5	TRBD1	TRBJ2-7
CASSGPRDRGLSTGFRPQHF	TGTGCCAGCAGTGGGCCCCGGGACAGGGGGCTGTCTACGGGTTTTCGGCCCCAGCATTTT	-	TRBV6-1	TRBD1	TRBJ1-5
CASSPKTGYEQYF	TGTGCCAGCAGCCCTAAAACGGGATACGAGCAGTACTTC	-	TRBV7-9	-	TRBJ2-7
CASSDSTRNTGELFF	TGTGCCAGCTCGGACAGTACCCGTAACACCGGGGAGCTGTTTTTT	-	TRBV25-1	-	TRBJ2-2
CASIGGAKNIQYF	TGTGCCAGTATAGGGGGAGCCAAAAACATTCAGTACTTC	-	TRBV6-5	-	TRBJ2-4